These T cell receptor beta chains were read from a single sample in a study of T cell repertoires in cytomegalovirus infection. TCRdb ran MiXCR on the reads and lists one entry per CDR3 protein. The sample shows fewer than 300,000 distinct CDR3 sequences, 25% of them seen only once. Material for sequencing was PBMCs. The receptors were sampled from a human donor in good health (CMV status not recorded). Some clones in this sample may be carry-over from other donors' samples. The CDR3 runs from the conserved cysteine through the conserved F or W. Each record gives: V gene, clone size, D gene, J gene, CDR3 DNA, CDR3 protein. The D gene is left open where the match is weak. The size of a clone is reported for some rows only, either as once, few or many, or as a class for expanded clones.

V: TRBV7-2; size: many; D: NA; J: TRBJ2-7; DNA: TGTGCCAGCAGCTTAGCCCAGGGCCCCTACGAGCAGTACTTC; CDR3: CASSLAQGPYEQYF
V: TRBV20-1; size: many; D: TRBD1; J: TRBJ2-1; DNA: TGCAGTGGGTCCCAGGGGGTGAATGAGCAGTTCTTC; CDR3: CSGSQGVNEQFF
V: TRBV10-3; size: NA; D: NA; J: TRBJ1-5; DNA: TGTGCCATCAGTGGGGACTTGGGGCAGCCCCAGCATTTT; CDR3: CAISGDLGQPQHF
V: TRBV7-9; size: NA; D: NA; J: TRBJ1-4; DNA: TGTGCCAGCAGCTTAATGTTCAGGGGCGGAGAAGAAAAACTGTTTTTT; CDR3: CASSLMFRGGEEKLFF
V: TRBV7-2; size: few; D: NA; J: TRBJ2-3; DNA: TGTGCCAGCAGCCCCCAGGGGCCATTTAGCTGGACAGATACGCAGTATTTT; CDR3: CASSPQGPFSWTDTQYF
V: TRBV28; size: few; D: NA; J: TRBJ2-2; DNA: TGTGCCAGCACCTCGGCTATCTTGAACACCGGGGAGCTGTTTTTT; CDR3: CASTSAILNTGELFF
V: TRBV20-1; size: NA; D: TRBD2; J: TRBJ2-3; DNA: TGCAGTGCTGGCCTAGCGGGGGGCACAGATACGCAGTATTTT; CDR3: CSAGLAGGTDTQYF
V: TRBV7-2; size: many; D: TRBD1; J: TRBJ2-7; DNA: TGTGCCAGCAGCTCGCTCCGGGACAGGGCGATCTACGAGCAGTACTTC; CDR3: CASSSLRDRAIYEQYF
V: TRBV28; size: NA; D: NA; J: TRBJ2-1; DNA: TGTGCCTCTAGCTTTTACACTGAGCAGTTCTTC; CDR3: CASSFYTEQFF
V: TRBV7-2; size: many; D: TRBD2; J: TRBJ2-1; DNA: TGTGCCAGCAGCGGTCGGGGTAGCGGGGTCTACAATGAGCAGTTCTTC; CDR3: CASSGRGSGVYNEQFF
V: TRBV28; size: NA; D: NA; J: TRBJ2-4; DNA: TGTGCCAGCAGTTTTCGGTCGTCCAAAAACATTCAGTACTTC; CDR3: CASSFRSSKNIQYF
V: TRBV6-2/TRBV6-3; size: few; D: NA; J: TRBJ1-5; DNA: TGTGCCAGCAGTTACTATAATCAGCCCCAGCATTTT; CDR3: CASSYYNQPQHF
V: TRBV28; size: NA; D: NA; J: TRBJ1-1; DNA: TGTGCCAGCAGTCCCCCTGTTGGACCCGCTAACCAAGCTTTCTTT; CDR3: CASSPPVGPANQAFF
V: TRBV4-1; size: NA; D: TRBD1; J: TRBJ1-2; DNA: TGCGCCAGCAGCCGGGACAGGGAATTTGGCTACACCTTC; CDR3: CASSRDREFGYTF
V: TRBV5-1; size: NA; D: TRBD2; J: TRBJ2-1; DNA: TGCGCCAGCAGCTTCGGGGGGAACTCCTACAATGAGCAGTTCTTC; CDR3: CASSFGGNSYNEQFF
V: TRBV7-2; size: many; D: TRBD2; J: TRBJ2-3; DNA: TGTGCCAGCAGCGTCCGGACTAGCGGCCGCACAGATACGCAGTATTTT; CDR3: CASSVRTSGRTDTQYF
V: TRBV19; size: once; D: NA; J: TRBJ1-5; DNA: TGTGCCAGTAGTATTTTTAATCAGCCCCAGCATTTT; CDR3: CASSIFNQPQHF
V: TRBV19; size: few; D: NA; J: TRBJ1-2; DNA: TGTGCCAGCCGGCAGGGTGGCTTGCTGAACTATGGCTACACCTTC; CDR3: CASRQGGLLNYGYTF
V: TRBV15; size: NA; D: NA; J: TRBJ1-1; DNA: TGTGCCACCAGCCCCCCGAACACTGAAGCTTTCTTT; CDR3: CATSPPNTEAFF
V: TRBV7-2; size: many; D: NA; J: TRBJ2-7; DNA: TGTGCCAGCAGCCCGGTAGACTACTACGAGCAGTACTTC; CDR3: CASSPVDYYEQYF
V: TRBV7-8; size: many; D: TRBD1; J: TRBJ2-1; DNA: TGTGCCAGCAGCTTGAAGATCGGGACAGGGGTGAATGAGCAGTTCTTC; CDR3: CASSLKIGTGVNEQFF
V: TRBV7-9; size: many; D: TRBD1; J: TRBJ1-2; DNA: TGTGCCAGCAGCCCGGGACAGAACTATGGCTACACCTTC; CDR3: CASSPGQNYGYTF
V: TRBV4-1; size: NA; D: NA; J: TRBJ1-5; DNA: TGCGCCAGCAGCCAAGATCTGGGAGAGGGACGGAGCAATCAGCCCCAGCATTTT; CDR3: CASSQDLGEGRSNQPQHF
V: TRBV7-2; size: NA; D: NA; J: TRBJ1-3; DNA: TGTGCCAGCGGGACATTCTCTGGAAACACCATATATTTT; CDR3: CASGTFSGNTIYF
V: TRBV5-6; size: NA; D: TRBD1; J: TRBJ1-1; DNA: TGTGCCAGCAGCTCCCCTTGGGACAGGGGCCCGAGAGCTTTCTTT; CDR3: CASSSPWDRGPRAFF
V: TRBV7-2; size: many; D: NA; J: TRBJ1-2; DNA: TGTGCTAGTCAGGCCAACCCTAACTATGGCTACACCTTC; CDR3: CASQANPNYGYTF
V: TRBV6-1; size: NA; D: NA; J: TRBJ2-7; DNA: TGTGCCAGCAGTGAGGCGGGACAGCTCTCCTACGAGCAGTACTTC; CDR3: CASSEAGQLSYEQYF
V: TRBV27; size: few; D: NA; J: TRBJ1-1; DNA: NA; CDR3: CASSSSRGTEAFF
V: TRBV20-1; size: few; D: NA; J: TRBJ1-2; DNA: TGCAGTGCTAGGTCAGAGGGAGGGATTGGCTACACCTTC; CDR3: CSARSEGGIGYTF
V: TRBV7-9; size: NA; D: TRBD1; J: TRBJ2-5; DNA: TGTGCCAGCAGCCTAGGACAGACAGGGGACCTGTACCAAGAGACCCAGTACTTC; CDR3: CASSLGQTGDLYQETQYF
V: TRBV7-2; size: NA; D: TRBD1; J: TRBJ2-5; DNA: TGTGCCAGCAGCTCGTCAGGGGGAGAGACCCAGTACTTC; CDR3: CASSSSGGETQYF
V: TRBV30; size: many; D: NA; J: TRBJ2-1; DNA: TGTGCCTGGAGTGTCCGCGGGGGCCTCTCCAATGAGCAGTTCTTC; CDR3: CAWSVRGGLSNEQFF
V: TRBV6-2/TRBV6-3; size: few; D: NA; J: TRBJ2-1; DNA: TGTGCCAGCAGTCTGTCCGTTTCCTACAATGAGCAGTTCTTC; CDR3: CASSLSVSYNEQFF
V: TRBV2; size: NA; D: NA; J: TRBJ2-1; DNA: TGTGCCAGCAGTGAAATACAGACTGAGCAGTTCTTC; CDR3: CASSEIQTEQFF
V: TRBV19; size: few; D: TRBD1; J: TRBJ2-4; DNA: TGTGCCACCCGGGACAGGGCGACGTCAAAAAACATTCAGTACTTC; CDR3: CATRDRATSKNIQYF
V: TRBV28; size: few; D: TRBD1; J: TRBJ1-1; DNA: TGTGCCAGCAGAGACTGGGACAGGGGGAACACTGAAGCTTTCTTT; CDR3: CASRDWDRGNTEAFF
V: TRBV7-8; size: many; D: TRBD2; J: TRBJ2-7; DNA: TGTGCCAGCAGCTTAGCTAGACTAGCGGGGGCCTACGAGCAGTACTTC; CDR3: CASSLARLAGAYEQYF
V: TRBV28; size: few; D: NA; J: TRBJ1-5; DNA: TGTGCCAGCAGGGGGGTCACTAGCAATCAGCCCCAGCATTTT; CDR3: CASRGVTSNQPQHF
V: TRBV29-1; size: few; D: NA; J: TRBJ2-7; DNA: TGCAGCGTTGTCCCGGGGAAGGGGATCTACGAGCAGTACTTC; CDR3: CSVVPGKGIYEQYF
V: TRBV6-1; size: NA; D: TRBD2; J: TRBJ2-1; DNA: TGTGCCAGCAGTGTGGAGGGACTAGCGGGAGTCGGCTCCTACAATGAGCAGTTCTTC; CDR3: CASSVEGLAGVGSYNEQFF